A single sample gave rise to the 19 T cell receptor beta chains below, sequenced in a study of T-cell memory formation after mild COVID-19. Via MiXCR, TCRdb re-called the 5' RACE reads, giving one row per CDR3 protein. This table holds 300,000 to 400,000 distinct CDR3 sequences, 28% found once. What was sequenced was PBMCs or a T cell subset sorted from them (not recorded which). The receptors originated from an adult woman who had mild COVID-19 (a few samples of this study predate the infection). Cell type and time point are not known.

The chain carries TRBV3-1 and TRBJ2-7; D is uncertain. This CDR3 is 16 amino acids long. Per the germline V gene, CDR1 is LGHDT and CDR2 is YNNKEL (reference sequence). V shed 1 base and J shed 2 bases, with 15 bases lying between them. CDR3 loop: CASSQVPDGRTYEQYF. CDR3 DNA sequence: TGTGCCAGCAGCCAAGTTCCGGATGGCCGAACCTACGAGCAGTACTTC.

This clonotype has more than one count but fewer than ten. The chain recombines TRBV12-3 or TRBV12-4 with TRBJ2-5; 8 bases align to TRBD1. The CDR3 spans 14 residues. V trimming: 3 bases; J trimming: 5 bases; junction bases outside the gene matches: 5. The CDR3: CASSLDRVGETQYF. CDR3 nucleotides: TGTGCCAGCAGTTTGGACAGGGTAGGGGAGACCCAGTACTTC.

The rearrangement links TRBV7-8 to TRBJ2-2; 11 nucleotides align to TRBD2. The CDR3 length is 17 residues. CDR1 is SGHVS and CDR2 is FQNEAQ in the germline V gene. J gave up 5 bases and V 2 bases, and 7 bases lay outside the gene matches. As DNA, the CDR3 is TGTGCCAGCAGCTTAACTAGCGGGGGCCTCAGTACCGGGGAGCTGTTTTTT. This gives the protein CASSLTSGGLSTGELFF.

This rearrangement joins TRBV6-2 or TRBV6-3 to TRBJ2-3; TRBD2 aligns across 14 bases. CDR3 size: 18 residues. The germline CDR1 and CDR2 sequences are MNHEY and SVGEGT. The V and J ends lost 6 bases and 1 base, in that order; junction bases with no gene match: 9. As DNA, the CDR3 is TGTGCCAGCAGCTCGCCCGGGACTAGCGGGAGTGGCACAGATACGCAGTATTTT. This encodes CASSSPGTSGSGTDTQYF.

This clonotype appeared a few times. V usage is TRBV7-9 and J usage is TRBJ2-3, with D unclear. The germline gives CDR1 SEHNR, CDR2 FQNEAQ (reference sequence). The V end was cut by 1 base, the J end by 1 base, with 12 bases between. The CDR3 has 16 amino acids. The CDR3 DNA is TGTGCCAGCAGCTTAGGACCACTCGAACGCACAGATACGCAGTATTTT. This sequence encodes CASSLGPLERTDTQYF.

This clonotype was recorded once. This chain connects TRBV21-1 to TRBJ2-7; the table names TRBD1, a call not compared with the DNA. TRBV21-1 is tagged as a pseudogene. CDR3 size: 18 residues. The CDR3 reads CASSKRTAGDLPNYEQYF. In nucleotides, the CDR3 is TGTGCCAGCAGCAAAAGGACGGCAGGGGATCTCCCTAACTACGAGCAGTACTTC.

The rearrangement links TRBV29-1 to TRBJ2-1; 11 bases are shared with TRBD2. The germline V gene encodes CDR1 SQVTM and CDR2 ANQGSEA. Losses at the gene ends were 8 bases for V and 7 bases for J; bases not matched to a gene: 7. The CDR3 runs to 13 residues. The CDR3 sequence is CSKTSGSRNEQFF. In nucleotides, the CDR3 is TGCAGCAAAACTAGCGGGAGTAGGAATGAGCAGTTCTTC.

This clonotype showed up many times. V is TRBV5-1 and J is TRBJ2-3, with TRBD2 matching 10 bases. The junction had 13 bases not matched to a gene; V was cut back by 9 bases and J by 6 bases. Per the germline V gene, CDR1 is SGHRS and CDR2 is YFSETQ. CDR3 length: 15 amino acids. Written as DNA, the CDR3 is TGCGCCACCACGAGCAGCGGGAGGGCACGGGATACGCAGTATTTT. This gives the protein CATTSSGRARDTQYF. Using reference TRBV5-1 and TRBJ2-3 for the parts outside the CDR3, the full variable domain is KAGVTQTPRYLIKTRGQQVTLSCSPISGHRSVSWYQQTPGQGLQFLFEYFSETQRNKGNFPGRFSGRQFSNSRSEMNVSTLELGDSALYLCATTSSGRARDTQYFGPGTRLTVL.

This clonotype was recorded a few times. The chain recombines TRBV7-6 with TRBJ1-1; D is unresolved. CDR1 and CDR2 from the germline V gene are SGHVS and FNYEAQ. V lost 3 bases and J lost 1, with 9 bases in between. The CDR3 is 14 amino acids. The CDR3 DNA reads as TGTGCCAGCAGCTTCGGGTGGAAGAACACTGAAGCTTTCTTT. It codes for CASSFGWKNTEAFF.

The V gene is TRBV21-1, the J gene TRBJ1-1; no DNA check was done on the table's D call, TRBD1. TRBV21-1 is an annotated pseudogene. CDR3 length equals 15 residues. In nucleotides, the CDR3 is TGTGCCAGCAGCAGCCTTGGGGCCATGAACACTGAAGCTTTCTTT. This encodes CASSSLGAMNTEAFF.

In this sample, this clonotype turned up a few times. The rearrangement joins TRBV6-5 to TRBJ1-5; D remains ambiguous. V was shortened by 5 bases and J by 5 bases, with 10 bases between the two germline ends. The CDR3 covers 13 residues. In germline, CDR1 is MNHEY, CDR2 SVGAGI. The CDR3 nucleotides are TGTGCCAGCAGTCCCTACAGCTATCAGCCCCAGCATTTT. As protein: CASSPYSYQPQHF.

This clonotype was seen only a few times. The CDR3 DNA sequence: TGTGCCACCAGTGATCCCCGGACAGGGGAGTATGAGCAGTTCTTC. Its protein is CATSDPRTGEYEQFF. The chain links TRBV24-1 to TRBJ2-1; TRBD1 matches at 9 bases. Germline-derived CDR1 and CDR2 are KGHDR and SFDVKD. Losses at the gene ends were 3 bases for V and 8 bases for J; bases not matched to a gene: 7. The CDR3 is 15 amino acids.

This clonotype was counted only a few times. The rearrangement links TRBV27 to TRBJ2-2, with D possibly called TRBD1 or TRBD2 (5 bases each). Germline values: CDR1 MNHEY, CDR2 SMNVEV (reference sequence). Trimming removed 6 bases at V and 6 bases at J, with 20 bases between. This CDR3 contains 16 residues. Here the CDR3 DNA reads TGTGCCAGCAGAGTCTCAGCGGCAGGGTGGTCCGGGGAGCTGTTTTTT. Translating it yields CASRVSAAGWSGELFF.

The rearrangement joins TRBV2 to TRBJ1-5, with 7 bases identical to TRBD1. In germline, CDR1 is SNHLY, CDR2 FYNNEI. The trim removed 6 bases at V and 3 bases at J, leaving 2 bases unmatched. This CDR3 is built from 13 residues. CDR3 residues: CASRGTDNQPQHF. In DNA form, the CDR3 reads TGTGCCAGCAGGGGGACAGACAATCAGCCCCAGCATTTT.

For the CDR3, the DNA is TGTGCCAGCACTTCGGGACAGGACGGACTTAGCTACGAGCAGTACTTC. Its translation: CASTSGQDGLSYEQYF. The rearrangement links TRBV27 to TRBJ2-7; 8 bases are shared with TRBD1. This CDR3 comprises 16 residues. V lost 7 bases and J lost 3; bases outside the gene matches: 14. Germline V CDR1 and CDR2: MNHEY, SMNVEV (reference sequence).

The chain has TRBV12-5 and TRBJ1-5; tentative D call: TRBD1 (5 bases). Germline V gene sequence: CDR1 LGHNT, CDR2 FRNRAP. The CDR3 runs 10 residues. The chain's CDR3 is CAGGDEPQHF. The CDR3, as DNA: TGTGCGGGGGGGGACGAGCCCCAGCATTTT.

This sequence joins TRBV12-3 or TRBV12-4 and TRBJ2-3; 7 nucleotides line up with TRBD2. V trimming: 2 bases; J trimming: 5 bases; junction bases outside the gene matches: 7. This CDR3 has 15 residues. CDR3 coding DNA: TGTGCCAGCAGTTTACCTAGCGGAGGTTTAGATACGCAGTATTTT. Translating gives CASSLPSGGLDTQYF.

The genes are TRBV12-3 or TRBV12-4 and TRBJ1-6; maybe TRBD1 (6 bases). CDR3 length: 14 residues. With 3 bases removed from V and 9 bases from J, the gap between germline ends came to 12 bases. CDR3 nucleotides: TGTGCCAGCAGTTTCGGCCAGGGGCGTTCACCCCTCCACTTT. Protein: CASSFGQGRSPLHF.

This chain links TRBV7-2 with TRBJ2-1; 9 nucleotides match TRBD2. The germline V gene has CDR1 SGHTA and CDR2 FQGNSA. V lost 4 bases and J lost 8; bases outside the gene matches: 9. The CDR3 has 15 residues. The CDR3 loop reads CASSSSGLAAHEQFF. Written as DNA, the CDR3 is TGTGCCAGCAGCTCATCGGGACTAGCTGCCCATGAGCAGTTCTTC.